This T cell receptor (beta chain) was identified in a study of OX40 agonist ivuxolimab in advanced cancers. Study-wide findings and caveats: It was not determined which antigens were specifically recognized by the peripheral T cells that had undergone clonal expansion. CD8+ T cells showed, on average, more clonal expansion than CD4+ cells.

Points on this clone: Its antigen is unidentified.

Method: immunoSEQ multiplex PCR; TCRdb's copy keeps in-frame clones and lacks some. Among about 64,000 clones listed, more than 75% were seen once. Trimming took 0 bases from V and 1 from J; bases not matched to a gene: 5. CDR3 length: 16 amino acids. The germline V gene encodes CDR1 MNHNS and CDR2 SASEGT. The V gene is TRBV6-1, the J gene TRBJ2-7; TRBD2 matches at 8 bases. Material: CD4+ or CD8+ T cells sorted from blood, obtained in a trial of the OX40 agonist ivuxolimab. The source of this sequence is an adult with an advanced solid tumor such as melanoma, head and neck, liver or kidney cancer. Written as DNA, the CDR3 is TGTGCCAGCAGTGAAGCCCCGGGGGGGATTTCCTACGAGCAGTACTTC. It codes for CASSEAPGGISYEQYF.